The 28 T cell receptor beta chains reported below all come from one sample, sequenced in a study of T-cell reconstitution after alpha-beta-depleted transplantation in children. A library of TCRbeta sequences, prepared with unique molecular identifiers, was generated. MiXCR, applied by TCRdb to the PCR reads, yields one record per CDR3 protein. The sample shows 150,000 to 250,000 distinct CDR3 sequences, approximately 14% of them seen only once. The sequencing used PBMCs from the stem cell graft donor, collected from the stem cell graft. These receptors originate from a human donor who donated a stem cell graft to a child with acute lymphoblastic leukemia.

This clonotype was seen ten or more times. This chain links TRBV6-2 or TRBV6-3 with TRBJ2-3; tentative D call: TRBD2 (6 bases). The length of the CDR3 is 13 residues. Germline CDR1 is MNHEY and CDR2 is SVGEGT. Trimming stripped 5 bases from V and 7 bases from J, with 13 bases between. This CDR3 is CASSRWTINTQYF. DNA of the CDR3: TGTGCCAGCAGTCGCTGGACTATCAATACGCAGTATTTT.

The table lists this clonotype with many counts. This rearrangement joins TRBV5-1 to TRBJ2-5; D is possibly TRBD1 (6 bases). The CDR3 consists of 17 residues. V was clipped by 0 bases and J by 2 bases, with 17 bases between them. The germline V gene encodes CDR1 SGHRS and CDR2 YFSETQ. CDR3 coding DNA: TGCGCCAGCAGCTTGGATCCGTTGGACAGCGCTCAAGAGACCCAGTACTTC. This translates into CASSLDPLDSAQETQYF.

This clonotype came up many times. The rearrangement joins TRBV20-1 to TRBJ2-5, with D uncertain. The CDR3 runs 14 residues. Germline CDR1 DFQATT, CDR2 SNEGSKA (reference sequence). Trimming removed 0 bases at V and 7 bases at J, with 15 bases between. Here the CDR3 reads CSAREGGALRTQYF. As DNA, the CDR3 is TGCAGTGCTAGAGAAGGTGGCGCCCTAAGGACCCAGTACTTC.

This clonotype came up many times. The V gene is TRBV5-1, the J gene TRBJ2-3; D is perhaps TRBD1 (5 bases). This CDR3 region has 14 residues. V dropped 5 bases and J dropped 2 bases, with 12 bases sitting between them. Germline V gene data show CDR1 as SGHRS and CDR2 as YFSETQ. CDR3 DNA: TGCGCCAGCAGGAAGCAGGGTTCCACAGATACGCAGTATTTT. Its translation: CASRKQGSTDTQYF.

In its sample, this clonotype was seen many times. J is TRBJ1-1 and V is TRBV19, with 7 bases identical to TRBD1. The CDR3 loop spans 14 amino acids. J lost 2 bases, V lost 6 bases, and 6 bases had no gene match. The germline V gene has CDR1 LNHDA and CDR2 SQIVND (reference sequence). Here the CDR3 reads CASSLQGGNTEAFF. The CDR3 nucleotides are TGTGCCAGTAGCCTCCAGGGGGGAAACACTGAAGCTTTCTTT. Combining the CDR3 with reference TRBV19 and TRBJ1-1 gives the whole variable domain DGGITQSPKYLFRKEGQNVTLSCEQNLNHDAMYWYRQDPGQGLRLIYYSQIVNDFQKGDIAEGYSVSREKKESFPLTVTSAQKNPTAFYLCASSLQGGNTEAFFGQGTRLTVV.

The V call is TRBV5-1, the J call TRBJ2-1, with D perhaps matching TRBD2 (6 bases). Germline values: CDR1 SGHRS, CDR2 YFSETQ. Deletions cut 4 bases from V and 8 bases from J, with 13 bases between. There are 13 residues in the CDR3. CDR3 DNA sequence: TGCGCCAGCAGCGGAGGGAGTTCCCATGAGCAGTTCTTC. Its translation is CASSGGSSHEQFF.

This clonotype has a handful of counts. V is TRBV20-1 and J is TRBJ2-1; 8 bases are shared with TRBD1. Looked up from germline, CDR1 is DFQATT and CDR2 is SNEGSKA (reference sequence). V lost 5 bases to trimming and J lost 4 bases; unmatched junction nucleotides: 10. The CDR3 has 15 amino acids. This chain's CDR3 is CSAVQGAGVYNEQFF. CDR3 nucleotides: TGCAGTGCTGTTCAGGGGGCTGGGGTATACAATGAGCAGTTCTTC.

In its sample, this clonotype was seen many times. The V gene is TRBV24-1, the J gene TRBJ1-5; a possible D gene is TRBD1 (6 bases). Between the trimmed V and J ends, which lost 5 bases and 2 bases, there was a span of 9 bases. The CDR3 loop spans 14 amino acids. Per the germline V gene, CDR1 is KGHDR and CDR2 is SFDVKD. The CDR3 protein is CATSAPGGNQPQHF. CDR3 coding DNA: TGTGCCACCAGTGCTCCAGGGGGCAATCAGCCCCAGCATTTT.

This clonotype was counted between two and nine times. This chain joins TRBV20-1 and TRBJ2-7; 7 bases are shared with TRBD1. Germline V CDR1 and CDR2: DFQATT, SNEGSKA (reference sequence). The junction had 12 bases not matched to a gene; V was cut back by 3 bases and J by 4 bases. The CDR3 covers 15 residues. DNA of the CDR3: TGCAGTGCTAGCTACCCTACAGGGGCCGGATACGAGCAGTACTTC. Translated, it gives CSASYPTGAGYEQYF.

The sample holds many counts of this clonotype. The rearrangement uses TRBV27 and TRBJ2-6; D gene unclear. CDR1 and CDR2 (germline): MNHEY, SMNVEV (reference sequence). The CDR3 extends over 15 amino acids. Trimming took 0 bases from V and 1 from J, leaving 4 bases between them. CDR3 residues: CASSLSWSGANVLTF. As DNA, the CDR3 is TGTGCCAGCAGTTTATCCTGGTCTGGGGCCAACGTCCTGACTTTC.

There are many counts of this clonotype. V gene TRBV29-1 combines with J gene TRBJ2-5; D perhaps matches TRBD2 (5 bases). Germline V gene data show CDR1 as SQVTM and CDR2 as ANQGSEA. The CDR3 runs 13 residues. V was pared by 4 bases and J by 1 base, with 10 bases between. CDR3 nucleotide sequence: TGCAGCGTTGTCGGGGAGCCCCAAGAGACCCAGTACTTC. Its protein is CSVVGEPQETQYF.

This clonotype was detected a few times. The rearrangement joins TRBV20-1 to TRBJ1-5, with TRBD1 identical over 10 bases. This CDR3 has 15 amino acids. Germline-derived CDR1 and CDR2 are DFQATT and SNEGSKA (reference sequence). Trimming removed 6 bases from V and 0 bases from J; junction bases left unmatched: 5. In DNA, the CDR3 is TGCAGTGCGCGGACAGGGGGGAATAGCAATCAGCCCCAGCATTTT. Translating it yields CSARTGGNSNQPQHF.

This clonotype has at least ten counts. CDR3 residues: CASSGGTSGDYEQYF. DNA for the CDR3: TGCGCCAGCAGTGGAGGGACTAGCGGGGACTACGAGCAGTACTTC. V gene TRBV10-2 combines with J gene TRBJ2-7; 13 nucleotides align to TRBD2. The germline V gene encodes CDR1 WSHSY and CDR2 SAAADI. V gave up 4 bases and J gave up 3 bases; unmatched junction bases: 3. CDR3 length: 15 amino acids.

The chain is built from TRBV7-8 and TRBJ2-7; 9 bases line up with TRBD2. The CDR3 runs to 16 residues. The trim removed 5 bases at V and 5 bases at J, leaving 13 bases unmatched. Germline CDR1 SGHVS, CDR2 FQNEAQ. Written as DNA, the CDR3 is TGTGCCAGCAGCCCGTCTTTTAGCGGGAGAGTCCACGAGCAGTACTTC. Its protein is CASSPSFSGRVHEQYF.

V and J are TRBV27 and TRBJ2-3; D unclear. Per the germline V gene, CDR1 is MNHEY and CDR2 is SMNVEV (reference sequence). The CDR3 contains 13 residues. The ends were cut back, 5 bases at V and 4 bases at J, with 10 bases in the middle. CDR3 DNA sequence: TGTGCCAGCAGTCACCGGGTGGCAGATACGCAGTATTTT. This translates into CASSHRVADTQYF.

This clonotype was detected many times. This chain links TRBV5-1 with TRBJ2-4; 8 nucleotides agree with TRBD1. Germline assignment: CDR1 SGHRS and CDR2 YFSETQ. There are 13 residues in the CDR3. Trimming at V came to 8 bases and at J to 3 bases, leaving 4 bases not matched to a gene. The CDR3 reads CASTTGGKNIQYF. In nucleotides, the CDR3 is TGCGCCAGTACTACAGGGGGCAAAAACATTCAGTACTTC.

The sample holds many counts of this clonotype. The chain couples TRBV20-1 to TRBJ2-7, with D perhaps TRBD2 (6 bases). The CDR3 has 13 residues. Germline V gene sequence: CDR1 DFQATT, CDR2 SNEGSKA (reference sequence). The V end was cut by 6 bases, the J end by 0 bases, with 12 bases between. CDR3 nucleotide sequence: TGCAGTGCCAGGGACTTGAGCTCCTACGAGCAGTACTTC. Its translation is CSARDLSSYEQYF.

The V gene is TRBV4-1, the J gene TRBJ2-2; weak D call: TRBD1 (5 bases). The CDR3 consists of 16 residues. V was clipped by 1 base and J by 7 bases, with 16 bases between them. CDR1 and CDR2 (germline): MGHRA, YSYEKL. Here the CDR3 DNA reads TGCGCCAGCAGCCAAGGGGCAAAACAGGTCCACGGGGAGCTGTTTTTT. Translation gives CASSQGAKQVHGELFF.

The chain joins TRBV24-1 to TRBJ2-5, with a tentative D call TRBD2 (5 bases). The CDR3 sequence is 15 residues long. Looked up from germline, CDR1 is KGHDR and CDR2 is SFDVKD. The ends were cut back, 4 bases at V and 2 bases at J, with 13 bases in the middle. CDR3 in DNA: TGTGCCACCAGTGACCCCGGAGCGGTGCAAGAGACCCAGTACTTC. The encoded protein is CATSDPGAVQETQYF.

This clonotype has just a few counts. V gene TRBV19 combines with J gene TRBJ1-1; D gene unclear. Trimming stripped 0 bases from V and 5 bases from J, with 10 bases between. CDR3 size: 14 residues. Per the germline V gene, CDR1 is LNHDA and CDR2 is SQIVND (reference sequence). The CDR3 DNA is TGTGCCAGTAGTATAGACCCTCTCGAAACTGAAGCTTTCTTT. This gives the protein CASSIDPLETEAFF.

There are many counts of this clonotype. The chain couples TRBV7-8 to TRBJ1-1; TRBD1 matches at 7 bases. This CDR3 comprises 18 residues. Looked up from germline, CDR1 is SGHVS and CDR2 is FQNEAQ. With V trimmed by 3 bases and J by 3 bases, 16 bases remained unmatched. The CDR3 spells CASSFKKGASRGDTEAFF. The CDR3 DNA reads TGTGCCAGCAGCTTTAAGAAGGGGGCCTCCAGGGGGGACACTGAAGCTTTCTTT. The full variable domain, rest sourced from reference TRBV7-8 and TRBJ1-1, is GAGVSQSPRYKVAKRGQDVALRCDPISGHVSLFWYQQALGQGPEFLTYFQNEAQLDKSGLPSDRFFAERPEGSVSTLKIQRTQQEDSAVYLCASSFKKGASRGDTEAFFGQGTRLTVV.

Regarding this clonotype: One base away lies a much larger clone, so this may be a sequencing read error. The chain carries TRBV9 and TRBJ2-5; D gene unclear. Germline V lookup: CDR1 SGDLS, CDR2 YYNGEE. Trimming took off 4 bases at V and 5 bases at J, with 12 bases between the two ends. The CDR3 spans 13 residues. The CDR3, as DNA: TGTGCCAGCAGCATCAACCCTCGGGAGACCCAGTACTTC. Its protein is CASSINPRETQYF.

In its sample, this clonotype was seen many times. The chain has TRBV10-2 and TRBJ2-1, with 9 bases that match TRBD1. CDR1 and CDR2 from the germline V gene are WSHSY and SAAADI. With 5 bases clipped from V and 7 bases from J, the junction kept 6 bases outside the gene matches. This CDR3 comprises 14 residues. The CDR3, as DNA: TGCGCCAGCAGTTTGGGACAGGGCAGGAATGAGCAGTTCTTC. Translated: CASSLGQGRNEQFF.

In this sample, this clonotype turned up many times. V is TRBV12-3 or TRBV12-4 and J is TRBJ2-3; maybe TRBD2 (6 bases). This CDR3 is 15 amino acids long. Trimming left V 0 bases short and J 3 bases short, with 10 bases between. The CDR3 bases are TGTGCCAGCAGTTTAGCTAGCGGTGGGACAGATACGCAGTATTTT. It is translated as CASSLASGGTDTQYF.

This clonotype was found many times. CDR3 sequence (DNA): TGCAGCGTTGCCTCTCCACAGGGGGCGCGCACAGATACGCAGTATTTT. Translation gives CSVASPQGARTDTQYF. The chain couples TRBV29-1 to TRBJ2-3, with 9 nucleotides matching TRBD1. CDR3 length: 16 residues. After removal of 4 bases from V and 1 base from J, the junction contained 9 bases not matched to a gene. Germline CDR1 reads SQVTM; CDR2 reads ANQGSEA.

The sample holds many counts of this clonotype. This chain connects TRBV4-1 to TRBJ2-7; D is uncertain. CDR1 and CDR2 (germline): MGHRA, YSYEKL. Trimming shortened V by 0 bases and J by 3 bases, and 15 bases separated the two germline ends. This CDR3 contains 16 residues. The CDR3 sequence is CASSQDFTSPVYEQYF. The CDR3 DNA is TGCGCCAGCAGCCAAGATTTCACCAGCCCCGTCTACGAGCAGTACTTC.

This clonotype has ten or more counts. This chain links TRBV20-1 with TRBJ1-3; D not resolved. Trimming removed 5 bases from V and 0 bases from J, with 11 bases in between. Germline assignment: CDR1 DFQATT and CDR2 SNEGSKA (reference sequence). The CDR3 extends over 14 amino acids. In DNA form, the CDR3 reads TGCAGTGCTGCTATGTCCTTCTCTGGAAACACCATATATTTT. Translation gives CSAAMSFSGNTIYF.

In its sample, this clonotype was seen many times. The chain is built from TRBV3-1 and TRBJ2-3; tentatively, D is TRBD2 (6 bases). CDR3 length: 16 amino acids. Per the germline V gene, CDR1 is LGHDT and CDR2 is YNNKEL (reference sequence). V lost 2 bases, J lost 6 bases, and 18 bases lay in between. CDR3 in DNA: TGTGCCAGCAGCCAATTTCAGAGCGGGCTGACGGATACGCAGTATTTT. It yields the protein CASSQFQSGLTDTQYF.